What follows are 27 T cell receptor beta chains derived from one specimen sequenced in a study of metastatic and nonmetastatic thyroid tumors. TCRdb re-called clones from the PCR reads using MiXCR. The sample holds roughly 34,000 clones; 14% to 15% are singletons and the top ten take over 15%. Before thyroid surgery, none of the patients had received any treatment. The sequenced sample consisted of blood. The receptor set was obtained from a male donor with papillary thyroid cancer or a benign thyroid nodule (not recorded which). Some clones in this sample may be carry-over from other donors' samples.

This clone was detected ten times or more. The genes are TRBV3-1 and TRBJ2-5; 9 bases match TRBD2. V lost 6 bases and J lost 1; bases outside the gene matches: 6. Germline loops: CDR1 LGHDT, CDR2 YNNKEL (reference sequence). CDR3 length equals 15 residues. In nucleotides, the CDR3 is TGTGCCAGCAGTCGACTAGCGGAGATCCAAGAGACCCAGTACTTC. Translation gives CASSRLAEIQETQYF.

Many counts were recorded for this clone. The junction departs from germline at one end; a sequencing error may be responsible. The genes are TRBV6-1 and TRBJ2-4, with 10 nucleotides matching TRBD2. Germline CDR1 is MNHNS and CDR2 is SASEGT. The CDR3 length is 16 residues. The CDR3 is CANSEQAGGAKNIQYF. The CDR3 nucleotides are TGTGCCAACAGTGAACAAGCGGGAGGGGCCAAAAACATTCAGTACTTC.

This clone was recorded many times. This chain connects TRBV11-2 to TRBJ1-1, with D unclear. The germline gives CDR1 SGHAT, CDR2 FQNNGV. The CDR3 runs 14 residues. Trimming took 3 bases from V and 3 from J, leaving 11 bases between them. The CDR3 DNA follows: TGTGCCAGCAGCTTTGCCGCCCGGGACACTGAAGCTTTCTTT. The encoded protein is CASSFAARDTEAFF.

This clone appeared many times. The V call is TRBV11-2, the J call TRBJ1-2; possibly TRBD1 for D (6 bases). Germline loops: CDR1 SGHAT, CDR2 FQNNGV. CDR3 size: 14 residues. V was trimmed by 2 bases and J by 5 bases, leaving 12 bases between them. CDR3 nucleotide sequence: TGTGCCAGCAGCTTACCACAGGGTTCTTATGGCTACACCTTC. This gives the protein CASSLPQGSYGYTF.

Only a few counts were recorded for this clone. The V and J genes are TRBV12-3 or TRBV12-4 and TRBJ1-6, with D perhaps TRBD1 (5 bases). Trimming removed 8 bases from V and 9 bases from J, with 11 bases in between. The CDR3 totals 12 residues. This chain's CDR3 is CASGREGSPLHF. The CDR3, as DNA: TGTGCCAGCGGCAGGGAAGGTTCACCCCTCCACTTT.

This clone was detected ten times or more. The V and J genes are TRBV13 and TRBJ2-5; D may match TRBD1 or TRBD2 (5 bases each). Germline CDR1 is PRHDT and CDR2 is FYEKMQ (reference sequence). This CDR3 contains 16 residues. The V gene lost 4 bases and the J gene lost 1 base, with 16 bases spanning the gap. The CDR3 DNA follows: TGTGCCAGCAGCTCCTCGCTGGGGGACCTCCAAGAGACCCAGTACTTC. Amino acids: CASSSSLGDLQETQYF.

This clone was observed many times. This specimen includes other DNA sequences encoding the same CDR3. The V gene is TRBV7-9, the J gene TRBJ2-2, with TRBD1 matching over 9 bases. This CDR3 has 14 amino acids. Germline CDR1 is SEHNR and CDR2 is FQNEAQ (reference sequence). Trimming at V came to 10 bases and at J to 2 bases, leaving 5 bases not matched to a gene. The CDR3 spells CATRTGANTGELFF. The DNA of the CDR3 is TGTGCCACCCGGACAGGGGCCAACACCGGGGAGCTGTTTTTT.

The sample holds a few counts of this clone. The chain's CDR3 is CASSHDGEFGSPLHF. In nucleotides, the CDR3 is TGCGCCAGCAGCCACGACGGGGAGTTTGGTTCACCCCTCCACTTT. The chain has TRBV4-1 and TRBJ1-6, with unresolved D. This CDR3 contains 15 residues. Per germline, CDR1 MGHRA and CDR2 YSYEKL. The germline V and J ends were trimmed by 3 bases and 9 bases, with 15 bases remaining between them.

In this sample, this clone turned up many times. V gene TRBV3-1 combines with J gene TRBJ1-3; D not certain. With 4 bases removed from V and 0 bases from J, the gap between germline ends came to 13 bases. CDR3 length: 16 residues. The germline V gene encodes CDR1 LGHDT and CDR2 YNNKEL (reference sequence). Written as DNA, the CDR3 is TGTGCCAGCAGCCGATGGCAGTCGGCCTCTGGAAACACCATATATTTT. It is translated as CASSRWQSASGNTIYF.

This clone occurred many times. This chain uses TRBV29-1 with TRBJ1-1; tentative D call: TRBD1 (5 bases). Germline CDR1 is SQVTM and CDR2 is ANQGSEA. The CDR3 is made up of 16 amino acids. V lost 2 bases, J lost 2 bases, and 18 bases lay in between. The CDR3 sequence: CSVERAGAGFNTEAFF. DNA for the CDR3: TGCAGCGTTGAACGGGCCGGGGCCGGCTTTAACACTGAAGCTTTCTTT.

This clone was observed at least ten times. The chain uses TRBV20-1 and TRBJ1-5; D call uncertain. The CDR3 runs to 15 residues. The V end was cut by 0 bases, the J end by 5 bases, with 14 bases between. Germline V gene lookup returns CDR1 DFQATT and CDR2 SNEGSKA (reference sequence). The CDR3, as DNA: TGCAGTGCTAGAGATCCAGGAGGGATCCATCAGCCCCAGCATTTT. This translates into CSARDPGGIHQPQHF.

The genes are TRBV11-2 and TRBJ1-2; TRBD1 matches at 7 bases. The CDR3 extends over 12 amino acids. Germline CDR1 and CDR2: SGHAT and FQNNGV. With 5 bases clipped from V and 7 bases from J, the junction kept 4 bases outside the gene matches. This CDR3 reads CASSPGGGGYTF. CDR3 nucleotide sequence: TGTGCCAGCAGCCCAGGGGGGGGTGGCTACACCTTC.

The CDR3 DNA reads TGTGCCAGCAGTTCCCCGCGGGGGGGGGGAGATACGCAGTATTTT. Protein product: CASSSPRGGGDTQYF. This chain uses TRBV6-2 or TRBV6-3 with TRBJ2-3, with TRBD2 matching 9 bases. Trimming at V came to 4 bases and at J to 5 bases, leaving 7 bases not matched to a gene. CDR1 and CDR2 (germline): MNHEY, SVGEGT. CDR3 length: 15 amino acids.

This clone turned up a few times. One base away lies a much larger clone, so this may be a sequencing read error. This sequence joins TRBV29-1 and TRBJ1-1, with 8 bases matching TRBD1. The CDR3 covers 12 residues. Germline CDR1 is SQVTM and CDR2 is ANQGSEA. This CDR3 reads CSVPRGLTGAFF. The CDR3 nucleotides are TGCAGCGTCCCCAGGGGGCTCACTGGAGCTTTCTTT.

With respect to this clone: Other nucleotide sequences in the sample specify the same CDR3. This chain connects TRBV20-1 to TRBJ2-1, with 8 positions matching TRBD2. The ends lost 3 bases at V and 0 bases at J; junction bases unmatched: 10. Germline CDR1 is DFQATT and CDR2 is SNEGSKA (reference sequence). This CDR3 is built from 17 residues. This CDR3 reads CSARGTSGVSSYNEQFF. Written as DNA, the CDR3 is TGCAGTGCTAGGGGTACTAGCGGAGTCAGCTCCTACAATGAGCAGTTCTTC.

The CDR3 loop reads CASSYSTSVFTCEQYF. Here the CDR3 DNA reads TGTGCCAGCAGTTACTCGACTAGCGTGTTCACCTGCGAGCAGTACTTC. The genes are TRBV6-6 and TRBJ2-7; the match to TRBD2 covers 8 bases. The CDR3 is 16 residues long. Germline V CDR1 and CDR2: MNHNY, SVGAGI (reference sequence). V shed 0 bases and J 6 bases; nucleotides not matched to a gene: 10.

This clone turned up a few times. The chain carries TRBV6-1 and TRBJ2-3, with 9 bases matching TRBD2. V lost 4 bases to trimming and J lost 4 bases; unmatched junction nucleotides: 6. The germline gives CDR1 MNHNS, CDR2 SASEGT. This CDR3 region has 15 residues. In DNA, the CDR3 is TGTGCCAGCAGTGCTAGACTAGCGGTTCCAGATACGCAGTATTTT. Its protein is CASSARLAVPDTQYF.

This clone was recorded at least ten times. In DNA form, the CDR3 reads TGCAGTGCTTTTTGGTTTTTGGGACAGGGGGCGAATGAGCAGTTCTTC. This encodes CSAFWFLGQGANEQFF. This chain joins TRBV20-1 and TRBJ2-1; TRBD1 matches at 12 bases. Germline V gives CDR1 DFQATT, CDR2 SNEGSKA (reference sequence). V lost 5 bases, J lost 7 bases, and 12 bases stayed unmatched. The length of the CDR3 is 16 residues.

Many counts were recorded for this clone. The gene calls are TRBV20-1 and TRBJ1-1; no firm D call. The CDR3 length is 12 residues. The V end lost 0 bases, the J end lost 5 bases, and 7 bases lay between the germline ends. Germline assignment: CDR1 DFQATT and CDR2 SNEGSKA (reference sequence). The chain's CDR3 is CSARDGRTEAFF. CDR3 DNA: TGCAGTGCTAGAGACGGAAGAACTGAAGCTTTCTTT.

This clone was picked up many times. The chain links TRBV5-1 to TRBJ1-1; D gene ambiguous. With 4 bases removed from V and 11 bases from J, the gap between germline ends came to 12 bases. From germline, CDR1 is SGHRS and CDR2 YFSETQ. This CDR3 spans 11 amino acids. DNA of the CDR3: TGCGCCAGCAGCCAGGACGGGGTGGCTTTCTTT. Protein product: CASSQDGVAFF. Using reference TRBV5-1 and TRBJ1-1 for the parts outside the CDR3, the full variable domain is KAGVTQTPRYLIKTRGQQVTLSCSPISGHRSVSWYQQTPGQGLQFLFEYFSETQRNKGNFPGRFSGRQFSNSRSEMNVSTLELGDSALYLCASSQDGVAFFGQGTRLTVV.

This clone was recorded a few times. This chain joins TRBV24-1 and TRBJ2-1, with D possibly called TRBD1 or TRBD2 (5 bases each). The CDR3 totals 15 residues. The V end lost 6 bases, the J end lost 4 bases, and 15 bases lay between the germline ends. Germline V gene lookup returns CDR1 KGHDR and CDR2 SFDVKD. The CDR3 protein is CATSRGAGRYNEQFF. In DNA form, the CDR3 reads TGTGCCACCAGTCGAGGGGCAGGACGTTACAATGAGCAGTTCTTC.

This clone showed up many times. The chain employs TRBV6-5 and TRBJ2-7; TRBD2 aligns across 9 bases. CDR3 length: 15 amino acids. The junction had 1 base not matched to a gene; V was cut back by 0 bases and J by 1 base. The germline gives CDR1 MNHEY, CDR2 SVGAGI. The CDR3 DNA reads TGTGCCAGCAGTTACTCGGCGGGAGGGTCCTACGAGCAGTACTTC. Translation gives CASSYSAGGSYEQYF.

In its sample, this clone was seen many times. The chain is built from TRBV20-1 and TRBJ1-2; D is ambiguous. The CDR3 totals 13 residues. Germline-derived CDR1 and CDR2 are DFQATT and SNEGSKA (reference sequence). Trimming stripped 0 bases from V and 2 bases from J, with 7 bases between. The CDR3 sequence is CSARDTTNYGYTF. The CDR3 nucleotides read TGCAGTGCTAGAGATACGACGAACTATGGCTACACCTTC.

This clone came up many times. The rearrangement uses TRBV6-6 and TRBJ2-5; D might be TRBD2 (6 bases). The CDR3 has 14 amino acids. Trimming cost V 2 bases and J 2 bases, with 9 bases left between them. Germline lookup yields CDR1 MNHNY and CDR2 SVGAGI (reference sequence). This CDR3 reads CASSYGAGQETQYF. For the CDR3, the DNA is TGTGCCAGCAGTTACGGGGCGGGACAAGAGACCCAGTACTTC.

At least ten counts were recorded for this clone. The chain links TRBV12-3 or TRBV12-4 to TRBJ2-1; 8 nucleotides agree with TRBD2. Unmatched junction bases numbered 8, after V lost 6 bases and J lost 4 bases. This CDR3 comprises 15 residues. CDR3: CASSQREFGYNEQFF. In DNA form, the CDR3 reads TGTGCCAGCAGCCAGCGGGAGTTCGGGTACAATGAGCAGTTCTTC.

This clone was seen repeatedly, ten times or more. The rearrangement links TRBV7-9 to TRBJ2-5; unclear D gene. The germline V gene encodes CDR1 SEHNR and CDR2 FQNEAQ (reference sequence). V was pared by 5 bases and J by 4 bases, with 14 bases between. The CDR3 runs 14 residues. CDR3 amino acids: CASSLGPERETQYF. For the CDR3, the DNA is TGTGCCAGCAGCCTAGGGCCCGAGCGAGAGACCCAGTACTTC.

This clone was seen repeatedly, ten times or more. This sequence joins TRBV19 and TRBJ1-1, with TRBD1 as a possible D gene (6 bases). Germline values: CDR1 LNHDA, CDR2 SQIVND (reference sequence). There are 15 residues in the CDR3. The V end lost 1 base, the J end lost 5 bases, and 14 bases lay between the germline ends. DNA of the CDR3: TGTGCCAGTAGTATAGTCGGGGGGCGGATGACTGAAGCTTTCTTT. Protein sequence: CASSIVGGRMTEAFF.